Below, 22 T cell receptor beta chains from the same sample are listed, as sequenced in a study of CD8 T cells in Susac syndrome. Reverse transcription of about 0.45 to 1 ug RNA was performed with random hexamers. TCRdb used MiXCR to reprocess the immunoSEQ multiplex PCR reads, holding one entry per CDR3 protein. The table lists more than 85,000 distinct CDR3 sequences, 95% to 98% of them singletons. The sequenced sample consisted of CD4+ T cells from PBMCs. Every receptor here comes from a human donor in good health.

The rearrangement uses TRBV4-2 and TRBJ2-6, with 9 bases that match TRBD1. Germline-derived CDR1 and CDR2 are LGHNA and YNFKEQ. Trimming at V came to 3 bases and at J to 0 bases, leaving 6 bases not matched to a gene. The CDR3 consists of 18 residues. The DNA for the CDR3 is TGTGCCAGCAGCCAGGGACAGGGCCCAAGCTCTGGGGCCAACGTCCTGACTTTC. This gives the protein CASSQGQGPSSGANVLTF.

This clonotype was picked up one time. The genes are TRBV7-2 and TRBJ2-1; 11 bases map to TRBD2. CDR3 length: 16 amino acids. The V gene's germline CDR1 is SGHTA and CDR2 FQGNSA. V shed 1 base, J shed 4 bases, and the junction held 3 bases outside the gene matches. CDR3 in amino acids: CASSLVGTSGYNEQFF. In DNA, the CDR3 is TGTGCCAGCAGCTTAGTCGGGACTAGCGGTTACAATGAGCAGTTCTTC.

As DNA, the CDR3 is TGTGCCAGCCCCCCCGACCCCCACGAGCAGTACTTC. It encodes CASPPDPHEQYF. The V and J genes are TRBV28 and TRBJ2-7, with D uncertain. Germline V lookup: CDR1 MDHEN, CDR2 SYDVKM. The CDR3 length is 12 residues. V lost 8 bases and J lost 5, with 13 bases in between.

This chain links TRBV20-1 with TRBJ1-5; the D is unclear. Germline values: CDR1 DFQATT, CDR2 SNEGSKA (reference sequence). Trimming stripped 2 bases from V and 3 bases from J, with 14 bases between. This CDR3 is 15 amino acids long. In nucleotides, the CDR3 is TGCAGTGCTAGACGGACGGAGATCGCCAATCAGCCCCAGCATTTT. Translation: CSARRTEIANQPQHF.

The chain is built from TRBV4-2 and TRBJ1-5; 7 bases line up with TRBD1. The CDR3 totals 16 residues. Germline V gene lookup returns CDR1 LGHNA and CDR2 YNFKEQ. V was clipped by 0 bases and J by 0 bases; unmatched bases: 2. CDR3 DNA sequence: TGTGCCAGCAGCCAAGATTGGGACAGTAGCAATCAGCCCCAGCATTTT. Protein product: CASSQDWDSSNQPQHF.

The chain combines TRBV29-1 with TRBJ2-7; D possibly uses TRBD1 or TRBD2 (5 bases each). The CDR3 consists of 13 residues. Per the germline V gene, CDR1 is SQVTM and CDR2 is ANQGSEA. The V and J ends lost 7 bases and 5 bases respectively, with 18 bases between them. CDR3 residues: CSGTGTLGNEQYF. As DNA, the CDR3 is TGCAGCGGAACCGGGACCTTGGGGAACGAGCAGTACTTC.

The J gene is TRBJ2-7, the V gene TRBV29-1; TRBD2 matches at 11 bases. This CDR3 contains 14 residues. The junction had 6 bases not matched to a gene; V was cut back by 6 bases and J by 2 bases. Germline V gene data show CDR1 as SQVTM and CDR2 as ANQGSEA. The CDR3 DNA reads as TGCAGCGTGTCAGGACTAGCGGGTACCTACGAGCAGTACTTC. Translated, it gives CSVSGLAGTYEQYF.

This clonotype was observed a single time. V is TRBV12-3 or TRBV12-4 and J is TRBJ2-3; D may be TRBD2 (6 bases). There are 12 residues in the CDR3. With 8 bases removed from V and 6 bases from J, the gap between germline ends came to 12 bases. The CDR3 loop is CASGPRGDTQYF. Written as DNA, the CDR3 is TGTGCCAGCGGCCCCCGGGGGGATACGCAGTATTTT.

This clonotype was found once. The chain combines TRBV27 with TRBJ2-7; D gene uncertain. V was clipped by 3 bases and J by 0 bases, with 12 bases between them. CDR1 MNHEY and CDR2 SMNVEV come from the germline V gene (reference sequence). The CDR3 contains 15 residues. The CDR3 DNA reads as TGTGCCAGCAGTTTGTTACCGGGTAGCTCCTACGAGCAGTACTTC. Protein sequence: CASSLLPGSSYEQYF.

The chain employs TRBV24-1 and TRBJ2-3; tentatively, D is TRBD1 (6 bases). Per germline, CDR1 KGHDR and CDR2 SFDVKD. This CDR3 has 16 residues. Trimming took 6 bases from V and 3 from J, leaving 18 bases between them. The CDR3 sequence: CATSPGSRGRTDTQYF. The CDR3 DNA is TGTGCCACCAGTCCTGGTTCCAGGGGAAGGACAGATACGCAGTATTTT.

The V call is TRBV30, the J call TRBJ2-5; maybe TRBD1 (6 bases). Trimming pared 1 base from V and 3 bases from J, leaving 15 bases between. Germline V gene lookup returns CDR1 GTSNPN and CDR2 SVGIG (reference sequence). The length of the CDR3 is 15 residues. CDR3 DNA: TGTGCCTGGAGTGCTGATCGGACAGTAAAAGAGACCCAGTACTTC. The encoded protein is CAWSADRTVKETQYF.

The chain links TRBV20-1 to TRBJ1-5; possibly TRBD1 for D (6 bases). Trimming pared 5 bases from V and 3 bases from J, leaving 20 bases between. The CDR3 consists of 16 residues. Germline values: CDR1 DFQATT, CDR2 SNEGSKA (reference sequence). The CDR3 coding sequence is TGCAGTGCTGAGGGGGGTAGCGGGACACTCAATCAGCCCCAGCATTTT. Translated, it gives CSAEGGSGTLNQPQHF.

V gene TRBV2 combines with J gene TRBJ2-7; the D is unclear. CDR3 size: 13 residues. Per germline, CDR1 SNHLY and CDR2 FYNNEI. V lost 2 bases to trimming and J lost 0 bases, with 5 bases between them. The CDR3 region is CASSELPSYEQYF. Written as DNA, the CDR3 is TGTGCCAGCAGTGAACTTCCCTCCTACGAGCAGTACTTC.

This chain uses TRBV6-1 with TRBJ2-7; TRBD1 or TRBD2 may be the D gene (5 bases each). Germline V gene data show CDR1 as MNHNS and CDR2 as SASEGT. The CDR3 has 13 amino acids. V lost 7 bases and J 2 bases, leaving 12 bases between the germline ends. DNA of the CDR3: TGTGCCAGCATCCCCGGGGCCACCTACGAGCAGTACTTC. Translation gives CASIPGATYEQYF.

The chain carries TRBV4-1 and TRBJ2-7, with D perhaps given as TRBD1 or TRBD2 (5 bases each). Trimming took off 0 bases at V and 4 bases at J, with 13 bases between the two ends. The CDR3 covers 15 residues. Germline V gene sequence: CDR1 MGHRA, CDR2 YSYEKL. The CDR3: CASSQDRRGLYEQYF. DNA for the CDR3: TGCGCCAGCAGCCAAGATCGCCGGGGCCTGTACGAGCAGTACTTC.

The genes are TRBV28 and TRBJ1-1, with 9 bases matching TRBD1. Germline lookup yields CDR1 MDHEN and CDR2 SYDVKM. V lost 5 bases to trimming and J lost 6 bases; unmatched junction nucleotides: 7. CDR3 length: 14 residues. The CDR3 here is CASSISQGAAEAFF. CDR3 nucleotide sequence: TGTGCCAGCAGTATCTCACAGGGGGCAGCTGAAGCTTTCTTT.

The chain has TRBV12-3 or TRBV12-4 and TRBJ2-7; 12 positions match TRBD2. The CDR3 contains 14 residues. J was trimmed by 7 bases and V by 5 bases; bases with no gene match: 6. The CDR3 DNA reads TGTGCCAGCAGTCCTAGCGGGGGGGCGAGGGAGCAGTACTTC. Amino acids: CASSPSGGAREQYF.

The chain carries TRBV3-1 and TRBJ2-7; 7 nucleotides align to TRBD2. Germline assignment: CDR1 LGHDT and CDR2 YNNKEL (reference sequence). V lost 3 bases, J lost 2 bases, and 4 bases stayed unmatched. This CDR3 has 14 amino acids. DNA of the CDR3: TGTGCCAGCAGCCACCGGGACTACACCTACGAGCAGTACTTC. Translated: CASSHRDYTYEQYF.

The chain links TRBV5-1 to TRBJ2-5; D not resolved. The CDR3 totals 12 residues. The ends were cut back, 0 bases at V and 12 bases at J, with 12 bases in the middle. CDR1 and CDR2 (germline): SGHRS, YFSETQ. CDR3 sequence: CASSLEGSKEYF. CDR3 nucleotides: TGCGCCAGCAGCTTGGAGGGCTCCAAGGAGTACTTC.

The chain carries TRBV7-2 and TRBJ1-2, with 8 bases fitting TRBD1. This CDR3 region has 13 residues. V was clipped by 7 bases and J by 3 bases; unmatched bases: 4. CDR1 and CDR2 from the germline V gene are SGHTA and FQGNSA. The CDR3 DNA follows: TGTGCCAGCACCGTGGACAGGGACTATGGCTACACCTTC. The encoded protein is CASTVDRDYGYTF.

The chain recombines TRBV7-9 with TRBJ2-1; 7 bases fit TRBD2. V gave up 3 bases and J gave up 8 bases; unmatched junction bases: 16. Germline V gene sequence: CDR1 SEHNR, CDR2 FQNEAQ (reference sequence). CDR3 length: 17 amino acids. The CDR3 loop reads CASSFLRLRDAGDEQFF. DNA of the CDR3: TGTGCCAGCAGCTTCCTGCGCCTCCGGGACGCGGGGGATGAGCAGTTCTTC.

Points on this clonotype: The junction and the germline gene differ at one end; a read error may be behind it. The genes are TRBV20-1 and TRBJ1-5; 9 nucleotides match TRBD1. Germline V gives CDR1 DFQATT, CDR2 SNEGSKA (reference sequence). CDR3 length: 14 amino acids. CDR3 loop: CSATGGKGNQPQHF. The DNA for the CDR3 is TGCAGCGCTACAGGGGGCAAGGGGAATCAGCCCCAGCATTTT.